Shown below are 23 T cell receptor beta chains from a single sample sequenced in a study of blood T cells in healthy people across ages. Primed by a sample-barcoded 5' primer and a J-beta primer mix, a second PCR proceeded for about 6 to 11 cycles. TCRdb passed the 5' RACE reads through MiXCR, listing each CDR3 protein once. The table records approximately 400,000 distinct CDR3 sequences, 50% to 60% of them present only once. Sequencing was carried out using blood. These receptors originate from a man aged 60-69 years in good health.

The chain joins TRBV11-2 to TRBJ2-3; D is perhaps TRBD1 (6 bases). This CDR3 is 16 amino acids long. V was clipped by 5 bases and J by 2 bases, with 17 bases between them. Germline CDR1 SGHAT, CDR2 FQNNGV. DNA for the CDR3: TGTGCCAGCAGCCCTGTTCTACAGGGACACACAGATACGCAGTATTTT. This translates into CASSPVLQGHTDTQYF.

The genes are TRBV3-1 and TRBJ2-1; 12 positions match TRBD2. Trimming cost V 1 base and J 7 bases; bases outside gene matches: 8. The V gene's germline CDR1 is LGHDT and CDR2 YNNKEL (reference sequence). This CDR3 contains 17 residues. CDR3: CASSQGHLAGGPNEQFF. CDR3 sequence (DNA): TGTGCCAGCAGCCAAGGTCATCTAGCGGGGGGGCCGAATGAGCAGTTCTTC.

The rearrangement joins TRBV6-1 to TRBJ2-1; 9 positions match TRBD2. V lost 6 bases and J lost 2; bases outside the gene matches: 14. CDR1 MNHNS and CDR2 SASEGT come from the germline V gene. The CDR3 is made up of 18 amino acids. The CDR3 protein is CASSPPPGGRGAYNEQFF. DNA of the CDR3: TGTGCCAGCAGCCCCCCTCCGGGCGGGAGGGGTGCCTACAATGAGCAGTTCTTC.

This sequence joins TRBV6-5 and TRBJ1-4; D uncertain. Germline V gene lookup returns CDR1 MNHEY and CDR2 SVGAGI. The CDR3 totals 14 residues. V lost 0 bases, J lost 8 bases, and 10 bases lay in between. CDR3 nucleotides: TGTGCCAGCAGTTACTCGCCCACTGGGGAAAAACTGTTTTTT. This encodes CASSYSPTGEKLFF.

The count of this clonotype is one. The CDR3 nucleotides are TGTGCCAGCAGACCTGCAAGGAACACTGAAGCTTTCTTT. Protein product: CASRPARNTEAFF. The chain uses TRBV7-2 and TRBJ1-1; D is unresolved. Trimming shortened V by 6 bases and J by 1 base, and 9 bases separated the two germline ends. The germline CDR1 and CDR2 sequences are SGHTA and FQGNSA. This CDR3 region has 13 residues.

Remarks on this clonotype: Just one base apart from a much larger clone, this may be a read error. V gene TRBV29-1 combines with J gene TRBJ2-7; 12 bases are a match to TRBD2. TRBJ2-5 explains the end of the DNA better; the J call may be wrong. CDR3 length: 15 amino acids. The germline V gene encodes CDR1 SQVTM and CDR2 ANQGSEA. CDR3 bases: TGCAGCGTTGCTTCGACTAGCGGGAGTAGGGAGACCCAGTACTTC. It specifies CSVASTSGSRETQYF.

The chain joins TRBV2 to TRBJ2-6, with D maybe TRBD1 (6 bases). CDR1 SNHLY and CDR2 FYNNEI come from the germline V gene. The CDR3 covers 15 residues. V lost 6 bases and J lost 0, with 9 bases in between. CDR3 loop: CASREQGSGANVLTF. The CDR3 nucleotides are TGTGCCAGCAGGGAACAGGGCTCTGGGGCCAACGTCCTGACTTTC.

The rearrangement links TRBV27 to TRBJ2-5; the match to TRBD2 covers 11 bases. This CDR3 contains 16 residues. Unmatched junction bases numbered 7, after V lost 5 bases and J lost 2 bases. Looked up from germline, CDR1 is MNHEY and CDR2 is SMNVEV (reference sequence). In nucleotides, the CDR3 is TGTGCCAGCAGTCCCGGGACTAGCGGACCTCAAGAGACCCAGTACTTC. Amino acids: CASSPGTSGPQETQYF.

The CDR3, as DNA: TGTGCTAGTGGTTTGCTGGATGAGCAGTTCTTC. It translates to CASGLLDEQFF. The chain has TRBV12-5 and TRBJ2-1, with unresolved D. Germline lookup yields CDR1 LGHNT and CDR2 FRNRAP. The CDR3 has 11 amino acids. Trimming took 2 bases from V and 8 from J, leaving 4 bases between them. Looking up the rest from reference TRBV12-5 and TRBJ2-1 gives the full variable domain: DARVTQTPRHKVTEMGQEVTMRCQPILGHNTVFWYRQTMMQGLELLAYFRNRAPLDDSGMPKDRFSAEMPDATLATLKIQPSEPRDSAVYFCASGLLDEQFFGPGTRLTVL.

This clonotype was seen many times. The chain carries TRBV3-1 and TRBJ2-5; perhaps TRBD2 as D (6 bases). Germline V gene data show CDR1 as LGHDT and CDR2 as YNNKEL (reference sequence). Trimming took 3 bases from V and 0 from J, leaving 8 bases between them. The CDR3 runs 14 residues. DNA for the CDR3: TGTGCCAGCAGCCACCGGACTAACCAAGAGACCCAGTACTTC. It codes for CASSHRTNQETQYF.

The sample holds a few counts of this clonotype. V usage is TRBV20-1 and J usage is TRBJ1-2; possibly TRBD1 for D (6 bases). Trimming pared 6 bases from V and 6 bases from J, leaving 11 bases between. The CDR3 runs 11 residues. The germline V gene has CDR1 DFQATT and CDR2 SNEGSKA (reference sequence). This CDR3 reads CSAGGPNGYTF. CDR3 in DNA: TGCAGTGCCGGGGGGCCCAATGGCTACACCTTC.

The J gene is TRBJ2-3, the V gene TRBV29-1; D is perhaps TRBD1 (5 bases). Per the germline V gene, CDR1 is SQVTM and CDR2 is ANQGSEA. Trimming shortened V by 3 bases and J by 0 bases, and 13 bases separated the two germline ends. This CDR3 region has 15 residues. Here the CDR3 reads CSVEETGSSTDTQYF. CDR3 nucleotide sequence: TGCAGCGTTGAGGAAACAGGCTCTAGCACAGATACGCAGTATTTT.

This clonotype was seen a single time. V and J are TRBV4-1 and TRBJ2-1, with D possibly TRBD2 on 5 matching bases. V was trimmed by 0 bases and J by 6 bases, leaving 18 bases between them. Germline-derived CDR1 and CDR2 are MGHRA and YSYEKL. This CDR3 contains 17 residues. The CDR3: CASSQDLTSGRINEQFF. For the CDR3, the DNA is TGCGCCAGCAGCCAAGATCTAACTAGTGGGAGAATCAATGAGCAGTTCTTC.

The table lists this clonotype with a few counts. V usage is TRBV29-1 and J usage is TRBJ1-1, with D uncertain. The germline V gene has CDR1 SQVTM and CDR2 ANQGSEA. The V gene lost 5 bases and the J gene lost 2 bases, with 3 bases spanning the gap. This CDR3 is 10 amino acids long. The CDR3 here is CSVCNTEAFF. The CDR3, as DNA: TGCAGCGTTTGCAACACTGAAGCTTTCTTT.

This clonotype was counted many times. The V and J genes are TRBV5-1 and TRBJ2-5; D unresolved. CDR3 length: 15 residues. Deletions cut 0 bases from V and 1 base from J, with 10 bases between. Germline assignment: CDR1 SGHRS and CDR2 YFSETQ. CDR3 sequence reads: CASSLATGSQETQYF. The CDR3 DNA follows: TGCGCCAGCAGCTTGGCGACTGGGTCCCAAGAGACCCAGTACTTC.

The chain has TRBV5-5 and TRBJ2-1; D is possibly TRBD1 or TRBD2 (5 bases each). The V gene lost 3 bases and the J gene lost 9 bases, with 7 bases spanning the gap. Germline values: CDR1 SGHKS, CDR2 YYEKEE (reference sequence). This CDR3 spans 11 amino acids. CDR3 coding DNA: TGTGCCAGCAGCTCGGGGCCTGAGCAGTTCTTC. This codes for CASSSGPEQFF. Full variable domain (missing parts from reference TRBV5-5 and TRBJ2-1): DAGVTQSPTHLIKTRGQQVTLRCSPISGHKSVSWYQQVLGQGPQFIFQYYEKEERGRGNFPDRFSARQFPNYSSELNVNALLLGDSALYLCASSSGPEQFFGPGTRLTVL.

The chain joins TRBV30 to TRBJ2-1; tentatively, D is TRBD1 or TRBD2 (6 bases each). Trimming left V 7 bases short and J 4 bases short, with 17 bases between. CDR1 is GTSNPN and CDR2 is SVGIG in the germline V gene (reference sequence). This CDR3 has 14 residues. The CDR3 region has the DNA TGTGCCTACGAAGGGGGGCGTATGTACAATGAGCAGTTCTTC. It specifies CAYEGGRMYNEQFF.

Note on this clonotype: One end of the junction fails to match germline, which may point to a read error. The chain has TRBV9 and TRBJ2-5; D call uncertain. CDR1 and CDR2 (germline): SGDLS, YYNGEE. The CDR3 runs 15 residues. CDR3 in DNA: TGCGCCAGCAGCCGACGGACGACTGGCCAAGAGACCCAGTACTTC. It yields the protein CASSRRTTGQETQYF.

The CDR3 sequence: CASSRTAGEYNEQFF. The CDR3 coding sequence is TGTGCCAGCAGTAGAACCGCGGGGGAGTACAATGAGCAGTTCTTC. V is TRBV6-5 and J is TRBJ2-1; the match to TRBD2 covers 7 bases. The CDR3 runs to 15 residues. Germline assignment: CDR1 MNHEY and CDR2 SVGAGI. The trim removed 5 bases at V and 4 bases at J, leaving 8 bases unmatched.

The rearrangement joins TRBV28 to TRBJ2-7, with 10 bases fitting TRBD2. This CDR3 comprises 14 residues. CDR1 and CDR2 (germline): MDHEN, SYDVKM. The junction had 3 bases not matched to a gene; V was cut back by 2 bases and J by 5 bases. CDR3 nucleotides: TGTGCCAGCAGTTTACTAGCGGGAGCCAACGAGCAGTACTTC. This encodes CASSLLAGANEQYF.

The chain is built from TRBV6-2 or TRBV6-3 and TRBJ2-7; either TRBD1 or TRBD2 may supply D (5 bases each). The length of the CDR3 is 14 residues. Germline CDR1 MNHEY, CDR2 SVGEGT. V was trimmed by 6 bases and J by 4 bases, leaving 16 bases between them. The CDR3 reads CASRPGPVKYEQYF. CDR3 DNA: TGTGCCAGCAGGCCGGGACCGGTCAAATACGAGCAGTACTTC.

The chain combines TRBV27 with TRBJ1-6; 11 bases line up with TRBD1. This CDR3 has 16 residues. With V trimmed by 6 bases and J by 10 bases, 11 bases remained unmatched. The germline gives CDR1 MNHEY, CDR2 SMNVEV (reference sequence). CDR3 sequence: CASRFPPGQGDSPLHF. The DNA for the CDR3 is TGTGCCAGCAGGTTCCCCCCGGGACAGGGGGACTCACCCCTCCACTTT.

This clonotype was recorded at least ten times. The chain joins TRBV20-1 to TRBJ1-2; D unresolved. The CDR3 contains 11 residues. Germline V gives CDR1 DFQATT, CDR2 SNEGSKA (reference sequence). V dropped 4 bases and J dropped 2 bases, with 5 bases sitting between them. This CDR3 is CSATGNYGYTF. CDR3 DNA sequence: TGCAGTGCTACGGGGAACTATGGCTACACCTTC.